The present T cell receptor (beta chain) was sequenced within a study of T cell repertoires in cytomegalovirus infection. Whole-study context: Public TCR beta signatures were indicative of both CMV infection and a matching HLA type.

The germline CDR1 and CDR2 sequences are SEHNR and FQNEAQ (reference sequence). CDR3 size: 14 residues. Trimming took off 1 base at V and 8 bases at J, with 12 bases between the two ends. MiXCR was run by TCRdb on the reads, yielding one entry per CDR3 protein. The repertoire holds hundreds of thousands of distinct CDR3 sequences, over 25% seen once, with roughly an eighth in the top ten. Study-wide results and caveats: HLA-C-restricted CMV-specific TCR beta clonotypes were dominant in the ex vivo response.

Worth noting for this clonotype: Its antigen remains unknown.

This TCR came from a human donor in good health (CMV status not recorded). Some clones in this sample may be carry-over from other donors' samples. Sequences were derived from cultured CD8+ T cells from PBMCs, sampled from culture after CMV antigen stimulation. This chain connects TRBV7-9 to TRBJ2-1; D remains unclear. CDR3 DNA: TGTGCCAGCAGCTTAGTGGGCAGTGACGATGAGCAGTTCTTC. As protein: CASSLVGSDDEQFF.